This T cell receptor (beta chain) emerged from a study of cytomegalovirus exposure and HLA in healthy donors. All the people who gave samples were healthy bone marrow donors. Concerning this clone itself: At one boundary the junction diverges from the germline segment, which might be a read error.

PCR was performed using 60 Vbeta and 13 Jbeta primers. Here immunoSEQ multiplex PCR was the method, and the copy in TCRdb shows in-frame clones only, minus some. Among around 150,000 clones listed, approximately 71% were seen once. Germline lookup yields CDR1 SSHAT and CDR2 FNYEAQ (reference sequence). CDR3 length: 14 amino acids. The source is a woman aged 40 to 50 in good health and CMV-seropositive. The source material was PBMCs. J is TRBJ2-5 and V is TRBV7-7; 10 bases are a match to TRBD2. The assigned J gene may be wrong: the sequence end matches TRBJ2-7 better. In DNA, the CDR3 is TGTGCTAGCAACCAGCGGGAGGGCCGCTGCGAGCAGTACTTC. It codes for CASNQREGRCEQYF.